This paragraph reports one T cell receptor (beta chain). Its matching antigen is unknown. This specimen belongs to a study of OX40 agonist ivuxolimab in advanced cancers. Regarding the study as a whole: Among expanded peripheral T cells, antigen specificity went undetermined.

Clones were read by immunoSEQ multiplex PCR, and TCRdb kept only the in-frame ones, dropping some. The sample records tens of thousands of clones, 92% being singletons. CDR3 size: 17 residues. CDR1 SGHTA and CDR2 FQGNSA come from the germline V gene. V was clipped by 5 bases and J by 0 bases; unmatched bases: 12. This sequence originates from an adult with an advanced solid tumor such as melanoma, head and neck, liver or kidney cancer. The input for sequencing was CD4+ or CD8+ T cells sorted from blood, taken in a trial of the OX40 agonist ivuxolimab. The J gene is TRBJ2-5, the V gene TRBV7-2; TRBD2 matches at 7 bases. The CDR3 is CASSALLADLYQETQYF. For the CDR3, the DNA is TGTGCCAGCAGCGCCCTTCTAGCGGACTTGTACCAAGAGACCCAGTACTTC.